A selection of T cell receptor beta chains follows, all from one sample in a study of T cells after yellow fever vaccination. TCRdb independently ran MiXCR on the 5' RACE reads; one entry per CDR3 protein. The repertoire holds 300,000 or so distinct CDR3 sequences, over 10% seen once, with 0.45% to 0.65% in the top ten. The source material was CD4+ T cells sorted from PBMCs, sampled 45 days after the yellow fever booster vaccination. Source of these receptors: a young man who received the YFV17D yellow fever vaccine. CDR3s include the opening cysteine and the closing phenylalanine or tryptophan. A D gene is named only where the DNA matches it firmly. The size of a clone is reported for some rows only, either as once, few or many, or as a class for expanded clones.

TRBJ2-5 NA NA TRBV5-1 TGCGCCAGCAGCATGGACGGCGCGGATAGGACCCAGTACTTC CASSMDGADRTQYF
TRBJ1-4 NA many TRBV20-1 TGCAGTGCCCGGGATGAAAAACTGTTTTTT CSARDEKLFF
TRBJ1-5 NA many TRBV29-1 TGCAGCGTGGCCAGAGGGGTGGGTCAGCCCCAGCATTTT CSVARGVGQPQHF
TRBJ2-3 NA NA TRBV6-5 TGTGTCACCACAGATACGCAGTATTTT CVTTDTQYF
TRBJ1-1 TRBD1 NA TRBV4-3 TGCGCCAGCAGCCAAGATAACAGGGGGGGCACTGAAGCTTTCTTT CASSQDNRGGTEAFF
TRBJ2-2 NA many TRBV5-1 TGCGCCAGCAGCGAGGGGGGCACCGGGGAGCTGTTTTTT CASSEGGTGELFF
TRBJ2-5 TRBD1 NA TRBV7-9 TGTGCCAGCAGCTCGGGACAGGCTACTAAGTACCAAGAGACCCAGTACTTC CASSSGQATKYQETQYF
TRBJ1-2 TRBD1 few TRBV5-1 TGCGCCAGCAGCTCAGGATTGACAGGGGGCGGTTATGGCTACACCTTC CASSSGLTGGGYGYTF
TRBJ2-3 NA NA TRBV6-2/TRBV6-3 TGTGCCAGCAGCCGGGACACCACAGATACGCAGTATTTT CASSRDTTDTQYF
TRBJ1-2 NA NA TRBV12-2 TGTGCAAGTCGCTCCACGGTCCTAGATGGCTACACCTTC CASRSTVLDGYTF
TRBJ2-2 TRBD2 few TRBV12-3/TRBV12-4 TGTGCCAGCAGGGGACTAGCGGGAGTAGGGGAGCTGTTTTTT CASRGLAGVGELFF
TRBJ2-5 TRBD1 NA TRBV18 TGTGCCAGCTCATCCCGGACAGGAGACTTGGCTACGGAGACCCAGTACTTC CASSSRTGDLATETQYF
TRBJ2-1 NA few TRBV7-2 TGTGCCAGCAGAATCCAGGAGGGGGAAGGCGACGGGTTCTTC CASRIQEGEGDGFF
TRBJ2-3 NA few TRBV11-2 TGTGCCAGCAGCCGACGGGCGGGACACACAGATACGCAGTATTTT CASSRRAGHTDTQYF
TRBJ2-7 NA few TRBV12-3/TRBV12-4 TGTGCCAGCAGACGTCTAGGGGGTGGGGTCGAGCAGTACTTC CASRRLGGGVEQYF
TRBJ1-3 NA NA TRBV14 TGTGCCAGCAGCCAAGAAAAGTTGTCTGGAAACACCATATATTTT CASSQEKLSGNTIYF
TRBJ1-2 TRBD1 NA TRBV18 TGTGCCAGCTCACTGGGACAGGCGGGCGGCTACACCTTC CASSLGQAGGYTF
TRBJ1-1 TRBD1 many TRBV18 TGTGCCAGCTCACCCCGACAGGGGGCGGGGGCTGAAGCTTTCTTT CASSPRQGAGAEAFF
TRBJ2-5 NA NA TRBV6-1 TGTGCCAGCAGTCTCAGGGTTACAGAGACCCAGTACTTC CASSLRVTETQYF
TRBJ2-2 NA NA TRBV7-9 TGTGCCAGCAGCCCTGTGGGCACCGGGGAGCTGTTTTTT CASSPVGTGELFF